This TCR beta chain was observed in a study of post-analysis software for immune sequencing data. The wider study: Included courses were relapsing-remitting and secondary progressive multiple sclerosis; progressive-relapsing multiple sclerosis was also included.

Study observations and caveats: Significantly decreased normalized Chao1 diversity was recorded for multiple sclerosis patients relative to controls. Patients had higher frequencies than controls of five or six TRBV segments, including TRBV5-6, TRBV5-1 and TRBV20-1. Batch-mates among the samples co-clustered strongly by F measure.

cDNA libraries for TCR beta contained unique molecular identifiers. From roughly 1 to 10 million T cells, hundreds of thousands of cDNA molecules were obtained. TCRdb reprocessed the PCR reads via MiXCR and lists one record per CDR3 protein. Of around 700,000 distinct CDR3 sequences detected, approximately 59% appear once; the ten largest clones hold around 11%. This CDR3 is built from 15 residues. V shed 4 bases and J 4 bases; nucleotides not matched to a gene: 8. The germline V gene has CDR1 MNHEY and CDR2 SMNVEV (reference sequence). This clonotype was counted only a few times. As yet, its antigen is unknown.

The sample comprised blood. The chain is built from TRBV27 and TRBJ2-7, with 9 bases that match TRBD2. The sequence came from a girl between 2 and 10 years old with multiple sclerosis. CDR3 DNA sequence: TGTGCCAGCAGTTCCGGGCTAGCGGGGTTATACGAGCAGTACTTC. As protein: CASSSGLAGLYEQYF.